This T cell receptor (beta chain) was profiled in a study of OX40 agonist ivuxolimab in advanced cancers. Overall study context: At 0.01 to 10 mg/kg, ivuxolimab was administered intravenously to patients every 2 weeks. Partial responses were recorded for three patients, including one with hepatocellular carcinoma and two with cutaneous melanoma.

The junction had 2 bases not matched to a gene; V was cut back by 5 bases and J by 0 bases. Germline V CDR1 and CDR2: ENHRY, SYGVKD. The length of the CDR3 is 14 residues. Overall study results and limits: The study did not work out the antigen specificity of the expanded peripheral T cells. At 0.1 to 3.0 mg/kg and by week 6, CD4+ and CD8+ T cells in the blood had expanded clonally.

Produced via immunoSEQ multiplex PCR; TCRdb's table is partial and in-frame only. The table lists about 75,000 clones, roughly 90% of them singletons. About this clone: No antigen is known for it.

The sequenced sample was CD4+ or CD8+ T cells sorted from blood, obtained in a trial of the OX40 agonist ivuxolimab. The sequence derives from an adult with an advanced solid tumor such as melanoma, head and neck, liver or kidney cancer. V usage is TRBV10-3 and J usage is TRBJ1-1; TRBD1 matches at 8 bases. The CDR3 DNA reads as TGTGCCATCAGTTCGACAGGGGTGAACACTGAAGCTTTCTTT. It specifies CAISSTGVNTEAFF.